The clone carrying this T cell receptor (beta chain) has just a few counts. V was pared by 10 bases and J by 9 bases, with 13 bases of the junction left unmatched. This CDR3 spans 15 amino acids. Germline values: CDR1 MNHEY, CDR2 SVGEGT. This entry belongs to a study of T-cell reconstitution after alpha-beta-depleted transplantation in children. Unique molecular identifiers featured in how the TCRbeta library was prepared. TCRdb redid the calling of the PCR reads with MiXCR, one entry per CDR3 protein. Of some 490,000 distinct CDR3 sequences listed, around 13% are singletons. The input for sequencing was PBMCs from the stem cell graft donor, taken from the stem cell graft. This TCR came from a human donor who donated a stem cell graft to a child with combined immunodeficiency. The chain has TRBV6-2 or TRBV6-3 and TRBJ2-1; 12 bases match TRBD1. CDR3: CAITTGTGGYGEQFF. CDR3 sequence (DNA): TGTGCCATCACGACCGGGACAGGGGGCTATGGTGAGCAGTTCTTC.